Included here is one TCR beta chain sequence, with context. The length of the CDR3 is 13 residues. V lost 3 bases and J 3 bases, leaving 8 bases between the germline ends. Germline-derived CDR1 and CDR2 are MNHEY and SMNVEV (reference sequence). This entry is derived from a study of CD8 T cells in Susac syndrome. It was with random hexamers that about 0.45 to 1 ug RNA was reverse transcribed. Amplification of TCR beta CDR3 spanned 54 Vbeta and 13 Jbeta via immunoSEQ multiplex PCR. In TCRdb, the immunoSEQ multiplex PCR reads were re-called with MiXCR into one record per CDR3 protein. The sample includes about 430,000 distinct CDR3 sequences, more than 80% of them seen just once. Sequencing of TCR beta drew on CD8+ and CD4+ T cells from blood. Negative isolation yielded CD4+ and CD8+ T cells, and FACS enriched TEMRA cells.

Sequencing used CD8+ T cells from PBMCs. J is TRBJ1-1 and V is TRBV27, with D uncertain. This TCR was sampled from a human donor with multiple sclerosis. Here the CDR3 reads CASSFARDTEAFF. The CDR3 DNA sequence: TGTGCCAGCAGTTTCGCTAGGGACACTGAAGCTTTCTTT.